These T cell receptor beta chains were read from a single sample in a study of PD-1 blockade in classical Hodgkin lymphoma. Sequenced by immunoSEQ multiplex PCR; TCRdb stores in-frame clones only, minus some. The sample lists about 35,000 clones; 85% to 90% were seen once. Sequences were obtained from CD4+ T cells from blood. Receptors were obtained from a human donor with classical Hodgkin lymphoma. Both conserved end residues are part of each CDR3. D genes are given only for firm matches. Rows may omit the clone size; those that give it use once, few, many or a size class.

d_gene: TRBD1
v_gene: TRBV18
abundance: -
j_gene: TRBJ1-3
CDR3nt: TGTGCCAGCTCACCGGCCGGGACAGGGAAAGGTGGAAACACCATATATTTT
CDR3aa: CASSPAGTGKGGNTIYF

d_gene: -
v_gene: TRBV6-5
abundance: -
j_gene: TRBJ1-2
CDR3nt: TGTGCCAGCAGTTACTCGAGAGGAGGAAGTGCTGGCTACACCTTC
CDR3aa: CASSYSRGGSAGYTF

d_gene: TRBD1
v_gene: TRBV7-6
abundance: once
j_gene: TRBJ1-2
CDR3nt: TGTGCCAGCAGCCCGGGACAGGGGAACTATGGCTACACCTTC
CDR3aa: CASSPGQGNYGYTF

d_gene: -
v_gene: TRBV2
abundance: -
j_gene: TRBJ1-2
CDR3nt: TGTGCCAGCAGTGTCGGGGTAGGTGGCTACACCTTC
CDR3aa: CASSVGVGGYTF

d_gene: -
v_gene: TRBV28
abundance: -
j_gene: TRBJ2-7
CDR3nt: TGTGCCAGCACGGGGGCCTTAGCGGTATCCTACGAGCAGTACTTC
CDR3aa: CASTGALAVSYEQYF

d_gene: TRBD2
v_gene: TRBV5-5
abundance: -
j_gene: TRBJ2-4
CDR3nt: TGTGCCAGCAGCTTTAGTAGCGGGAGGACCAAAAACATTCAGTACTTC
CDR3aa: CASSFSSGRTKNIQYF

d_gene: -
v_gene: TRBV6-5
abundance: few
j_gene: TRBJ1-3
CDR3nt: TGTGCCAGCAGTTACGAGGCCGGTGGAGGCACCATATATTTT
CDR3aa: CASSYEAGGGTIYF

d_gene: -
v_gene: TRBV2
abundance: once
j_gene: TRBJ2-7
CDR3nt: TGTGCCAGCAGTGAGGGACCTCTTAACTACGAGCAGTACTTC
CDR3aa: CASSEGPLNYEQYF

d_gene: -
v_gene: TRBV7-2
abundance: -
j_gene: TRBJ1-5
CDR3nt: TGTGCCAGCAGCTTATCCCGGACAGCCAGTCAGCCCCAGCATTTT
CDR3aa: CASSLSRTASQPQHF

d_gene: TRBD2
v_gene: TRBV7-2
abundance: -
j_gene: TRBJ2-5
CDR3nt: TGTGCCAGCAGCTTATTAGCGGGAGGAGGAGAGACCCAGTACTTC
CDR3aa: CASSLLAGGGETQYF

d_gene: -
v_gene: TRBV6-5
abundance: -
j_gene: TRBJ1-2
CDR3nt: TGTGCCAGCAGTTACTATGGTGACCAGGGGAGCTATGGCTACACCTTC
CDR3aa: CASSYYGDQGSYGYTF

d_gene: TRBD2
v_gene: TRBV7-2
abundance: once
j_gene: TRBJ2-3
CDR3nt: TGTGCCAGCAGCAGAGGGACTAGCGGGGGGACAGATACGCAGTATTTT
CDR3aa: CASSRGTSGGTDTQYF

d_gene: TRBD1
v_gene: TRBV7-6
abundance: -
j_gene: TRBJ2-2
CDR3nt: TGTGCCAGCAGCTTCCCGGGACAGCAGAACACCGGGGAGCTGTTTTTT
CDR3aa: CASSFPGQQNTGELFF

d_gene: -
v_gene: TRBV7-9
abundance: -
j_gene: TRBJ1-2
CDR3nt: TGTGCCAGCAGCTTAGCGATTGGCTACACCTTC
CDR3aa: CASSLAIGYTF

d_gene: -
v_gene: TRBV11-2
abundance: -
j_gene: TRBJ2-1
CDR3nt: TGTGCCAGCAGCTCAGTGCCCGGCCGGGGCCTCAGGGGCAATGAGCAGTTCTTC
CDR3aa: CASSSVPGRGLRGNEQFF

d_gene: -
v_gene: TRBV10-3
abundance: -
j_gene: TRBJ1-6
CDR3nt: TGTGCCATCAGACAGGATAATTCACCCCTCCACTTT
CDR3aa: CAIRQDNSPLHF

d_gene: -
v_gene: TRBV6-1
abundance: -
j_gene: TRBJ2-7
CDR3nt: TGTGCCAGCAGTAAACCTGGACCACCGGGCGAGCAGTACTTC
CDR3aa: CASSKPGPPGEQYF

d_gene: -
v_gene: TRBV6-6
abundance: -
j_gene: TRBJ1-5
CDR3nt: TGTGCCAGCAGGCGCCGTGGAGGGGGTAATCAGCCCCAGCATTTT
CDR3aa: CASRRRGGGNQPQHF

d_gene: -
v_gene: TRBV5-1
abundance: -
j_gene: TRBJ1-1
CDR3nt: TGCGCCAGCAGCTTCGGGGGGAACACTGAAGCTTTCTTT
CDR3aa: CASSFGGNTEAFF

d_gene: -
v_gene: TRBV28
abundance: -
j_gene: TRBJ2-1
CDR3nt: TGTGCCAGCAGTCCGTCAGGAGGTAGAGGAAATTACAATGAGCAGTTCTTC
CDR3aa: CASSPSGGRGNYNEQFF

d_gene: -
v_gene: TRBV10-3
abundance: -
j_gene: TRBJ1-2
CDR3nt: TGTGCCATCAAATTCGGGACAAGGGCTGGCTACACCTTC
CDR3aa: CAIKFGTRAGYTF

d_gene: -
v_gene: TRBV15
abundance: -
j_gene: TRBJ1-1
CDR3nt: TGTGCCACCAGCAGGGACAAAGGAGGGAGCACTGAAGCTTTCTTT
CDR3aa: CATSRDKGGSTEAFF

d_gene: TRBD2
v_gene: TRBV7-2
abundance: -
j_gene: TRBJ2-7
CDR3nt: TGTGCCAGCAGCCGGATGACTAGCGGAAGATACCTCGAGCAGTACTTC
CDR3aa: CASSRMTSGRYLEQYF

d_gene: -
v_gene: TRBV28
abundance: -
j_gene: TRBJ1-1
CDR3nt: TGTGCCAGCAGTTCGGGAGGTGAGACTGAAGCTTTCTTT
CDR3aa: CASSSGGETEAFF

d_gene: -
v_gene: TRBV18
abundance: -
j_gene: TRBJ1-1
CDR3nt: TGTGCCAGCTCCCCCAGTGTCCATATGGGGACGCGGCTGAACACTGAAGCTTTCTTT
CDR3aa: CASSPSVHMGTRLNTEAFF

d_gene: -
v_gene: TRBV11-2
abundance: -
j_gene: TRBJ1-2
CDR3nt: TGTGCCAGCAGCTCGAGTTCACCGGGGGGTGGAGGCTACACCTTC
CDR3aa: CASSSSSPGGGGYTF

d_gene: -
v_gene: TRBV4-3
abundance: once
j_gene: TRBJ2-2
CDR3nt: TGCGCCAGCAGCCAAGTCGCCACTAGAGACGCCGGGGAGCTGTTTTTT
CDR3aa: CASSQVATRDAGELFF

d_gene: -
v_gene: TRBV28
abundance: -
j_gene: TRBJ1-3
CDR3nt: TGTGCCAGCAGCTCAGACGGTACTGGAAACACCATATATTTT
CDR3aa: CASSSDGTGNTIYF

d_gene: -
v_gene: TRBV2
abundance: -
j_gene: TRBJ1-2
CDR3nt: TGTGCCAGCGGCCGACGGCTCGCTAACTATGGCTACACCTTC
CDR3aa: CASGRRLANYGYTF

d_gene: -
v_gene: TRBV2
abundance: -
j_gene: TRBJ1-2
CDR3nt: TGTGCCAGCAGCCTGGGAATCTATGGCTACACCTTC
CDR3aa: CASSLGIYGYTF

d_gene: -
v_gene: TRBV9
abundance: -
j_gene: TRBJ1-1
CDR3nt: TGTGCCAGCAGCTACGGGGGGGTGAACACTGAAGCTTTCTTT
CDR3aa: CASSYGGVNTEAFF

d_gene: TRBD1
v_gene: TRBV7-2
abundance: -
j_gene: TRBJ2-7
CDR3nt: TGTGCCAGCAGCATACGTTTTCAGGGGGCGCCCGAGCAGTACTTC
CDR3aa: CASSIRFQGAPEQYF

d_gene: TRBD2
v_gene: TRBV5-1
abundance: -
j_gene: TRBJ2-7
CDR3nt: TGCGCCAGCAGCTTGGGAGCAGGGACTAGCTCCTACGAGCAGTACTTC
CDR3aa: CASSLGAGTSSYEQYF